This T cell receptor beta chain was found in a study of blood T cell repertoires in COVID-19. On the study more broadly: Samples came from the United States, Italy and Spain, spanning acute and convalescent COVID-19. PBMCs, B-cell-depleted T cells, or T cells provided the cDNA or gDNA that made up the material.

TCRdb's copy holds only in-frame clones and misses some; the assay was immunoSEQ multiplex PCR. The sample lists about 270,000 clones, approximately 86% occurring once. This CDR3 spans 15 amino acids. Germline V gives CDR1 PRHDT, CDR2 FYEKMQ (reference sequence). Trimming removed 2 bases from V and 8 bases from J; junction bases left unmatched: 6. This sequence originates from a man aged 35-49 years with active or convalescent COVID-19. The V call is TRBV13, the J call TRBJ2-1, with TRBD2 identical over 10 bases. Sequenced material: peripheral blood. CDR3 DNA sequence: TGTGCCAGCAGCTTACCGGTAGCGGGAGGTTATGAGCAGTTCTTC. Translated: CASSLPVAGGYEQFF.